This T cell receptor (beta chain) was sequenced during a study of blood T cells in healthy people across ages. Deletions cut 0 bases from V and 4 bases from J, with 15 bases between. The CDR3 is 16 residues long. The germline CDR1 and CDR2 sequences are MGHRA and YSYEKL. Each donor's blood draw was approximately 10 milliliters of peripheral blood. Isolation per sample recovered at least 6 million PBMCs. RNA extraction gave at least 6 micrograms of total RNA per sample. It was with a sample-barcoded 5' primer and a J-beta primer mix that a second PCR of about 6 to 11 cycles was run. MiXCR, applied by TCRdb to the 5' RACE reads, yields one record per CDR3 protein. The repertoire holds around 1.5 million distinct CDR3 sequences, 45% to 70% seen once, with 6.7% in the top ten. Study results and caveats: Observed TCR beta diversity per million T cells went down as age went up. This fall followed a roughly linear course with age.

In the case of this clonotype: Its antigen is currently unknown.

Sequencing was performed on blood. The TCR sequence derives from a man between 18 and 29 years old in good health. The rearrangement links TRBV4-1 to TRBJ1-2; D is unclear. The DNA of the CDR3 is TGCGCCAGCAGCCAAGAGATTGCTCTCCTTGTCTATGGCTACACCTTC. Its protein is CASSQEIALLVYGYTF.